This entry describes one T cell receptor (beta chain). Seattle patients were enrolled during active infection and followed longitudinally. This sample stems from a study of blood T cell repertoires in COVID-19. Study at large: Collection of acute and convalescent COVID-19 samples took place in the United States, Italy and Spain. PBMCs, B-cell-depleted T cells, or T cells provided the cDNA or gDNA that made up the material.

With V trimmed by 4 bases and J by 9 bases, 10 bases remained unmatched. CDR3 size: 16 residues. Per germline, CDR1 WNHNN and CDR2 SYGVQD (reference sequence). Per the original data handling: Amplifying reference gene primers gave estimates of nucleated cell counts. Produced via immunoSEQ multiplex PCR; TCRdb's table is partial and in-frame only. That table furnishes V, J and clone size, whereas the DNA furnished D and trimming. The sample lists hundreds of thousands of clones; roughly 87% were seen once. Sequenced input: peripheral blood. The chain recombines TRBV10-1 with TRBJ2-7; 15 bases agree with TRBD2. The TCR was taken from a man younger than 30 with COVID-19, enrolled during active disease. For the CDR3, the DNA is TGCGCCAGCAGTGGGGGACTAGCGGGAGGTATTACGCGGCAGTACTTC. This sequence encodes CASSGGLAGGITRQYF.